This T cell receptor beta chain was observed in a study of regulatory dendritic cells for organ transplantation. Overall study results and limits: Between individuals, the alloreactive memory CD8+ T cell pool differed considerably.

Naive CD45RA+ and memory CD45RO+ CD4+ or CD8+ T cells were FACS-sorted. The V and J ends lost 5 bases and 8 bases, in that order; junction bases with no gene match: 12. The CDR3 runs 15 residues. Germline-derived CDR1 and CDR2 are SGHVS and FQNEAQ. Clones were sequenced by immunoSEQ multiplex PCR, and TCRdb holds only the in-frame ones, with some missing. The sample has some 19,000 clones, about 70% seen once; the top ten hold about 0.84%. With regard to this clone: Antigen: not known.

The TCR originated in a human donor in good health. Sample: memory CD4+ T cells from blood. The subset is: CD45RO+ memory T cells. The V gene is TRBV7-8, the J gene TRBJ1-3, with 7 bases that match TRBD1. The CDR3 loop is CASSVRTGAWDTIYF. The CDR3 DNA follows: TGTGCCAGCAGCGTACGGACAGGTGCATGGGACACCATATATTTT. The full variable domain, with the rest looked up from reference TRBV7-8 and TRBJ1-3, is GAGVSQSPRYKVAKRGQDVALRCDPISGHVSLFWYQQALGQGPEFLTYFQNEAQLDKSGLPSDRFFAERPEGSVSTLKIQRTQQEDSAVYLCASSVRTGAWDTIYFGEGSWLTVV.